Below, 27 T cell receptor beta chains from the same sample are listed, as sequenced in a study of blood T cell repertoires in COVID-19. This table comes from immunoSEQ multiplex PCR, and its TCRdb copy is limited to in-frame clones, with some not included. The table has roughly 80,000 clones, approximately 78% seen once. The sequenced sample consisted of peripheral blood. The receptors shown here come from a human donor in a cohort sampled during active COVID-19.

The chain employs TRBV28 and TRBJ2-5, with 8 bases aligning to TRBD1. CDR1 and CDR2 from the germline V gene are MDHEN and SYDVKM. CDR3 size: 13 residues. With V trimmed by 4 bases and J by 5 bases, 3 bases remained unmatched. CDR3 region: CASSSRGRETQYF. DNA for the CDR3: TGTGCCAGCAGTTCCAGGGGGCGGGAGACCCAGTACTTC.

The rearrangement joins TRBV12-3 or TRBV12-4 to TRBJ2-1, with D maybe TRBD2 (7 bases). V was clipped by 3 bases and J by 14 bases, with 11 bases between them. This CDR3 spans 11 amino acids. The DNA for the CDR3 is TGTGCCAGCAGTTTTACAGGGAGGGAGTTCTTC. Translation gives CASSFTGREFF.

This rearrangement joins TRBV28 to TRBJ2-5; tentative D call: TRBD1 (6 bases). Germline loops: CDR1 MDHEN, CDR2 SYDVKM. CDR3 size: 13 residues. V shed 6 bases and J shed 5 bases, with 13 bases lying between them. The CDR3 region has the DNA TGTGCCAGCAGCAGCACAGGGTCGGAGACCCAGTACTTC. Translated: CASSSTGSETQYF.

The chain uses TRBV3-1 (or the pseudogene TRBV3-2) and TRBJ2-7; TRBD2 matches at 12 bases. CDR1 is LGHDT and CDR2 is YNNKEL in the germline V gene (reference sequence). With V trimmed by 4 bases and J by 2 bases, 3 bases remained unmatched. There are 15 residues in the CDR3. The CDR3 DNA reads TGTGCCAGCAGCCGCCGGACTAGCGGGACCTACGAGCAGTACTTC. Its translation is CASSRRTSGTYEQYF.

The chain combines TRBV27 with TRBJ2-7, with no clear D. Germline V gene sequence: CDR1 MNHEY, CDR2 SMNVEV (reference sequence). V dropped 0 bases and J dropped 2 bases, with 5 bases sitting between them. The CDR3 runs 13 residues. The CDR3 sequence: CASSLSRAYEQYF. The DNA of the CDR3 is TGTGCCAGCAGTTTATCCCGGGCCTACGAGCAGTACTTC.

The chain employs TRBV5-1 and TRBJ2-5; 11 bases are shared with TRBD2. V gave up 6 bases and J gave up 4 bases; unmatched junction bases: 14. CDR1 SGHRS and CDR2 YFSETQ come from the germline V gene. The CDR3 runs to 17 residues. The CDR3 here is CASKTLAGGAAGETQYF. The CDR3 DNA reads as TGCGCCAGCAAAACCCTAGCGGGGGGCGCTGCCGGAGAGACCCAGTACTTC.

The chain joins TRBV28 to TRBJ1-2; D perhaps matches TRBD1 (5 bases). CDR3 length: 14 amino acids. Per germline, CDR1 MDHEN and CDR2 SYDVKM. V was clipped by 2 bases and J by 5 bases, with 12 bases between them. The CDR3 here is CASSLGGLGYGYTF. The DNA of the CDR3 is TGTGCCAGCAGTTTAGGGGGGTTGGGGTATGGCTACACCTTC.

This chain uses TRBV13 with TRBJ2-7, with 8 nucleotides matching TRBD1. V shed 5 bases and J 4 bases; nucleotides not matched to a gene: 7. Germline CDR1 reads PRHDT; CDR2 reads FYEKMQ (reference sequence). The length of the CDR3 is 14 residues. CDR3 sequence: CASSPQDREYEQYF. The CDR3 region has the DNA TGTGCCAGCAGCCCGCAGGACAGGGAATACGAGCAGTACTTC. Full variable domain (outside the CDR3, taken from reference TRBV13 and TRBJ2-7): AAGVIQSPRHLIKEKRETATLKCYPIPRHDTVYWYQQGPGQDPQFLISFYEKMQSDKGSIPDRFSAQQFSDYHSELNMSSLELGDSALYFCASSPQDREYEQYFGPGTRLTVT.

V is TRBV7-9 and J is TRBJ2-7; 8 bases agree with TRBD1. The CDR3 extends over 15 amino acids. Looked up from germline, CDR1 is SEHNR and CDR2 is FQNEAQ (reference sequence). V lost 1 base to trimming and J lost 1 base; unmatched junction nucleotides: 3. CDR3 in amino acids: CASSLVGQVSYEQYF. The CDR3 DNA sequence: TGTGCCAGCAGCTTAGTGGGACAGGTTTCCTACGAGCAGTACTTC.

The rearrangement uses TRBV5-1 and TRBJ1-3; 9 positions agree with TRBD1. This CDR3 region has 17 residues. The germline V gene encodes CDR1 SGHRS and CDR2 YFSETQ. J lost 4 bases, V lost 0 bases, and 8 bases had no gene match. The CDR3 reads CASSLGDRVSWGNTIYF. CDR3 sequence (DNA): TGCGCCAGCAGCTTGGGGGACAGGGTTTCGTGGGGAAACACCATATATTTT.

V usage is TRBV10-3 and J usage is TRBJ1-5; TRBD1 aligns across 7 bases. Germline V gene lookup returns CDR1 ENHRY and CDR2 SYGVKD. J lost 3 bases, V lost 4 bases, and 3 bases had no gene match. The CDR3 consists of 14 residues. The CDR3 sequence: CAISGGGINQPQHF. The CDR3 DNA sequence: TGTGCCATCAGTGGAGGGGGCATCAATCAGCCCCAGCATTTT.

The chain links TRBV6-6 to TRBJ2-5; 16 nucleotides agree with TRBD2. The germline V gene has CDR1 MNHNY and CDR2 SVGAGI (reference sequence). This CDR3 is built from 21 residues. Trimming took 6 bases from V and 5 from J; bases not matched to a gene: 21. The CDR3 spells CASSSDPPGLAGGLVGETQYF. In nucleotides, the CDR3 is TGTGCCAGCAGCTCCGACCCTCCGGGACTAGCGGGGGGGCTCGTTGGGGAGACCCAGTACTTC.

V is TRBV27 and J is TRBJ2-7; 7 bases line up with TRBD1. Germline trimming cut 1 base from V and 5 bases from J; bases unmatched to any gene: 5. CDR1 and CDR2 from the germline V gene are MNHEY and SMNVEV (reference sequence). The CDR3 is 14 residues long. Written as DNA, the CDR3 is TGTGCCAGCAGTTTATTAGGACAGGAGGACGAGCAGTACTTC. It specifies CASSLLGQEDEQYF.

This sequence joins TRBV7-9 and TRBJ2-1, with D maybe TRBD1 (6 bases). Germline V lookup: CDR1 SEHNR, CDR2 FQNEAQ (reference sequence). Trimming removed 2 bases at V and 4 bases at J, with 9 bases between. The CDR3 extends over 14 amino acids. The chain's CDR3 is CASSLPDRYNEQFF. CDR3 nucleotide sequence: TGTGCCAGCAGCTTACCAGACAGGTACAATGAGCAGTTCTTC.

This clone was detected many times. This chain links TRBV3-1 (or the pseudogene TRBV3-2) with TRBJ2-5; tentative D call: TRBD2 (6 bases). The CDR3 sequence is 15 residues long. V lost 4 bases and J lost 5, with 17 bases in between. The V gene's germline CDR1 is LGHDT and CDR2 YNNKEL (reference sequence). CDR3 sequence (DNA): TGTGCCAGCAGCCGCCCCCCGGGACTTTTGGAGACCCAGTACTTC. Translated, it gives CASSRPPGLLETQYF.

This rearrangement joins TRBV30 to TRBJ1-6, with 8 bases lining up with TRBD1. The CDR3 is 14 amino acids. Germline CDR1 and CDR2: GTSNPN and SVGIG (reference sequence). J gave up 8 bases and V 3 bases, and 6 bases lay outside the gene matches. Here the CDR3 reads CAWSAGGQDSPLHF. The CDR3 DNA sequence: TGTGCCTGGAGCGCAGGGGGCCAAGATTCACCCCTCCACTTT.

The rearrangement joins TRBV5-1 to TRBJ2-3; unclear D gene. V dropped 4 bases and J dropped 6 bases, with 9 bases sitting between them. CDR3 size: 12 residues. The germline V gene has CDR1 SGHRS and CDR2 YFSETQ. This CDR3 is CASSPLGDTQYF. Here the CDR3 DNA reads TGCGCCAGCAGCCCGCTCGGGGATACGCAGTATTTT.

This chain joins TRBV5-6 and TRBJ2-2; a possible D gene is TRBD1 (6 bases). V was pared by 0 bases and J by 2 bases, with 11 bases between. The CDR3 contains 16 residues. Germline V gene lookup returns CDR1 SGHDT and CDR2 YYEEEE. For the CDR3, the DNA is TGTGCCAGCAGCTTGGTCGGACAGATAAACACCGGGGAGCTGTTTTTT. Translation: CASSLVGQINTGELFF.

The CDR3 region is CAISTGDYEQYF. The DNA for the CDR3 is TGTGCCATCAGTACAGGGGACTACGAGCAGTACTTC. J is TRBJ2-7 and V is TRBV10-3; 7 bases match TRBD1. CDR3 length: 12 amino acids. The germline CDR1 and CDR2 sequences are ENHRY and SYGVKD. The junction had 1 base not matched to a gene; V was cut back by 5 bases and J by 3 bases.

V is TRBV19 and J is TRBJ1-1, with D perhaps TRBD1 (6 bases). CDR3 length: 13 amino acids. Deletions cut 4 bases from V and 5 bases from J, with 11 bases between. Germline CDR1 reads LNHDA; CDR2 reads SQIVND (reference sequence). This chain's CDR3 is CASSNGGRTEAFF. The CDR3 nucleotides read TGTGCCAGTAGTAACGGGGGGCGGACTGAAGCTTTCTTT.

The rearrangement joins TRBV7-8 to TRBJ2-1; D might be TRBD1 (5 bases). In germline, CDR1 is SGHVS, CDR2 FQNEAQ. V lost 5 bases and J lost 10, with 15 bases in between. The CDR3 sequence is 13 residues long. The CDR3 nucleotides are TGTGCCAGCAGCCTCCAGACAGCTGGGGAGCAGTTCTTC. Translated, it gives CASSLQTAGEQFF.

The chain is built from TRBV6-5 and TRBJ1-5; D call uncertain. The germline V and J ends were trimmed by 8 bases and 5 bases, with 13 bases remaining between them. From germline, CDR1 is MNHEY and CDR2 SVGAGI. The CDR3 length is 13 residues. The CDR3 coding sequence is TGTGCCAGCTCGGCAGGTTATGATCAGCCCCAGCATTTT. It codes for CASSAGYDQPQHF.

The count of this clone is one. The genes are TRBV27 and TRBJ1-1; the D is unclear. This CDR3 has 15 residues. V shed 3 bases and J shed 0 bases, with 11 bases lying between them. The germline gives CDR1 MNHEY, CDR2 SMNVEV (reference sequence). The CDR3: CASSFWTGMNTEAFF. In nucleotides, the CDR3 is TGTGCCAGCAGTTTCTGGACTGGGATGAACACTGAAGCTTTCTTT.

The V call is TRBV4-2, the J call TRBJ2-2, with TRBD1 identical over 7 bases. The ends lost 4 bases at V and 0 bases at J; junction bases unmatched: 2. From germline, CDR1 is LGHNA and CDR2 YNFKEQ. The CDR3 totals 15 residues. This CDR3 reads CASSLTGTNTGELFF. CDR3 DNA sequence: TGTGCCAGCAGCCTGACAGGGACGAACACCGGGGAGCTGTTTTTT.

CDR3 protein: CASSYSSWGRETQYF. The CDR3 nucleotides read TGTGCCAGCAGTTACTCGAGTTGGGGGAGGGAGACCCAGTACTTC. The rearrangement joins TRBV6-5 to TRBJ2-5; weak D call: TRBD2 (6 bases). From germline, CDR1 is MNHEY and CDR2 SVGAGI. V was cut by 0 bases and J by 5 bases, with 13 bases left in between. CDR3 length: 15 residues.

The chain joins TRBV15 to TRBJ1-2; D not certain. Trimming took off 0 bases at V and 8 bases at J, with 13 bases between the two ends. The CDR3 contains 14 residues. CDR1 and CDR2 (germline): LNHNV, YYDKDF (reference sequence). The CDR3 region has the DNA TGTGCCACCAGCAGAGAACCACCCTCGGGGGGCTACACCTTC. Its translation is CATSREPPSGGYTF.

The chain recombines TRBV7-2 with TRBJ1-1; D may be TRBD1 (6 bases). Trimming removed 2 bases from V and 0 bases from J, with 10 bases in between. The V gene's germline CDR1 is SGHTA and CDR2 FQGNSA. The CDR3 totals 15 residues. This CDR3 reads CASSLSTGMNTEAFF. The CDR3 nucleotides read TGTGCCAGCAGCTTATCGACAGGCATGAACACTGAAGCTTTCTTT.